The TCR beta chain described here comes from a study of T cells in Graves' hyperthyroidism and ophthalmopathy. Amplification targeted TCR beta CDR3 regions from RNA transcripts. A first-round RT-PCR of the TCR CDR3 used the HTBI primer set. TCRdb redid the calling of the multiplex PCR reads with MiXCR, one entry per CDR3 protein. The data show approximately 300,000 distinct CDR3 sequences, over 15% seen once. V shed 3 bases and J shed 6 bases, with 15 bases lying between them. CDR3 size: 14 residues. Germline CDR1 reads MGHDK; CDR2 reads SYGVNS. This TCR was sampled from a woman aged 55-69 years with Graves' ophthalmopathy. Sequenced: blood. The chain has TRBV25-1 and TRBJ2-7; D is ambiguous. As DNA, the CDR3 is TGTGCCAGCAGTGACCCCCTTCGGAGTCGCGAGCAGTACTTC. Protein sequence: CASSDPLRSREQYF.